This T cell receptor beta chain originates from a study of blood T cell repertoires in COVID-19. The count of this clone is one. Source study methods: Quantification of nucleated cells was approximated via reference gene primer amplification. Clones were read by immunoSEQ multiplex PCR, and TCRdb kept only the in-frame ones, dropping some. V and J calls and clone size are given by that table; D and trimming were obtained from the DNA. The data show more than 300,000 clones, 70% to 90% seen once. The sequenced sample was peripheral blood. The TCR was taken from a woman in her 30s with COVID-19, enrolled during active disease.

This CDR3 is CASSLAGGGETQYF. CDR3 in DNA: TGTGCCAGCAGTTTGGCGGGGGGTGGAGAGACCCAGTACTTC. The chain has TRBV11-2 and TRBJ2-5; 8 positions agree with TRBD2. Germline assignment: CDR1 SGHAT and CDR2 FQNNGV. With V trimmed by 6 bases and J by 4 bases, 7 bases remained unmatched. CDR3 length: 14 amino acids.